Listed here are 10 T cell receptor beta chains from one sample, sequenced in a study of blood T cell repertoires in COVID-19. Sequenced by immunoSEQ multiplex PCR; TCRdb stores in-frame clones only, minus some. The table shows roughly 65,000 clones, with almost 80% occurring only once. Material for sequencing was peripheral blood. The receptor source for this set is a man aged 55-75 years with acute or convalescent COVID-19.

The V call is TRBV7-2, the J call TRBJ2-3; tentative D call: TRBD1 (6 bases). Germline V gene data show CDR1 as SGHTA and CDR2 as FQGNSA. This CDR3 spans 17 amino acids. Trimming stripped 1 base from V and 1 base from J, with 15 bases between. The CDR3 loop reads CASSLVIAGAGTDTQYF. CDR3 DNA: TGTGCCAGCAGCTTAGTAATAGCAGGGGCCGGCACAGATACGCAGTATTTT. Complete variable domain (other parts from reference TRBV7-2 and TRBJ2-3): GAGVSQSPSNKVTEKGKDVELRCDPISGHTALYWYRQSLGQGLEFLIYFQGNSAPDKSGLPSDRFSAERTGGSVSTLTIQRTQQEDSAVYLCASSLVIAGAGTDTQYFGPGTRLTVL.

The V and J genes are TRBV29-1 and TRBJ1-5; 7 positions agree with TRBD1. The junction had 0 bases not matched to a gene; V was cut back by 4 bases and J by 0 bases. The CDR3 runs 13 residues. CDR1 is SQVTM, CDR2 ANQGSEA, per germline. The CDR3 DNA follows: TGCAGCGTTGCAGGGGGTAGCAATCAGCCCCAGCATTTT. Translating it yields CSVAGGSNQPQHF.

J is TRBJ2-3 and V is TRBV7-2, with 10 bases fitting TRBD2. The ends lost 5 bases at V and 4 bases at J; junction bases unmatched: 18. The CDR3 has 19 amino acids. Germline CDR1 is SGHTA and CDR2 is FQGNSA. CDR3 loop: CASSPRNSGLADTADTQYF. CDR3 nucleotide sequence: TGTGCCAGCAGCCCGCGGAATTCCGGACTAGCGGACACCGCAGATACGCAGTATTTT.

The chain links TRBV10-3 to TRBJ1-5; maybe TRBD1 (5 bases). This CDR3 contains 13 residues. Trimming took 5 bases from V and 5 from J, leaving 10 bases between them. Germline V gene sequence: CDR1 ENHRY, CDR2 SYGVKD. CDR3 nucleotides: TGTGCCATCAGTTTTACGACAGATCAGCCCCAGCATTTT. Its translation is CAISFTTDQPQHF.

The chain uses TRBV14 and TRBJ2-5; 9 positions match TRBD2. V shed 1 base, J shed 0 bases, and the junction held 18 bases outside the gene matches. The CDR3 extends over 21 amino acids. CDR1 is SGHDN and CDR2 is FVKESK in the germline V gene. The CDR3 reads CASSQGDSGGWGFNDQETQYF. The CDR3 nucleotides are TGTGCCAGCAGCCAAGGTGATAGCGGGGGCTGGGGGTTTAACGACCAAGAGACCCAGTACTTC.

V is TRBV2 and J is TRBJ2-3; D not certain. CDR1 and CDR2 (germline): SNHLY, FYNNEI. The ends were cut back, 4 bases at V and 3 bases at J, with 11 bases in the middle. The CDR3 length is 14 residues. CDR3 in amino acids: CASSGNYKTDTQYF. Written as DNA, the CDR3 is TGTGCCAGCAGTGGAAATTACAAAACAGATACGCAGTATTTT.

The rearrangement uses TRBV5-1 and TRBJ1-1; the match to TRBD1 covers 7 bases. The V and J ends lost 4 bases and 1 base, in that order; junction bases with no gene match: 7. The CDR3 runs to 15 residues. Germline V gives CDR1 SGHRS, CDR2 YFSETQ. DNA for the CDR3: TGCGCCAGCAGCGTTACGGGACAGAAGAACACTGAAGCTTTCTTT. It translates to CASSVTGQKNTEAFF.

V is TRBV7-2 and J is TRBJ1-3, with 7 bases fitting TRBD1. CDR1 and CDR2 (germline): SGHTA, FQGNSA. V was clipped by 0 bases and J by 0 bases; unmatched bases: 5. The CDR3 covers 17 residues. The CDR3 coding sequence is TGTGCCAGCAGCTTAGCTTCGCCAGGGGGCTCTGGAAACACCATATATTTT. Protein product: CASSLASPGGSGNTIYF.

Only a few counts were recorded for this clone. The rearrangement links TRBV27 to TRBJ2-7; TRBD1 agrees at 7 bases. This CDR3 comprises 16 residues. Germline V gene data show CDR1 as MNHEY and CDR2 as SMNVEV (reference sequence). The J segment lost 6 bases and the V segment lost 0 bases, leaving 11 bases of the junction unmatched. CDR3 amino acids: CASSLSAQGSWSEQYF. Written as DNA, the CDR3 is TGTGCCAGCAGTTTATCGGCACAGGGGTCGTGGTCCGAGCAGTACTTC.

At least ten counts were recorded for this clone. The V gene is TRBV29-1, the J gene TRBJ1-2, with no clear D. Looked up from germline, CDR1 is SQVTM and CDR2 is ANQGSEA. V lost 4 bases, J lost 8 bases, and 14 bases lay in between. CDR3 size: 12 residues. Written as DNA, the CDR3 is TGCAGCGTTGCTAGTCTTAAAGGAGGCTACACCTTC. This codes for CSVASLKGGYTF.